The next 8 T cell receptor beta chains were all read from a single sample in a study of human T cells and chemical hapten exposure. Described time point: patch test 3, about 24 weeks after DPC sensitization. Specified treatment: therapeutic diphenylcyclopropenone sensitization with weekly scalp DPC. TCRdb reanalysed the RACE reads using MiXCR and keeps one entry per CDR3 protein. The sample shows approximately 88,000 distinct CDR3 sequences, under 15% of them seen only once. Sequenced material: whole blood, taken in connection with sensitization to the hapten diphenylcyclopropenone (DPC). These receptors all stem from a woman in her 50s with alopecia areata. Some clones in this sample may be carry-over from other donors' samples.

This clonotype was counted ten times or more. The V call is TRBV25-1, the J call TRBJ2-1; 9 nucleotides match TRBD2. The CDR3 covers 14 residues. V shed 6 bases and J 3 bases; nucleotides not matched to a gene: 3. The germline V gene encodes CDR1 MGHDK and CDR2 SYGVNS. CDR3 nucleotide sequence: TGTGCCAGCAGGGATAGCGGGAGCTACAATGAGCAGTTCTTC. This encodes CASRDSGSYNEQFF. The whole variable domain, remainder taken from reference TRBV25-1 and TRBJ2-1, is EADIYQTPRYLVIGTGKKITLECSQTMGHDKMYWYQQDPGMELHLIHYSYGVNSTEKGDLSSESTVSRIRTEHFPLTLESARPSHTSQYLCASRDSGSYNEQFFGPGTRLTVL.

This clonotype was seen at least ten times. The chain links TRBV3-1 to TRBJ1-2, with 8 bases fitting TRBD1. This CDR3 is built from 13 residues. Unmatched junction bases numbered 4, after V lost 2 bases and J lost 8 bases. Looked up from germline, CDR1 is LGHDT and CDR2 is YNNKEL (reference sequence). Here the CDR3 reads CASSQSRTGGYTF. CDR3 sequence (DNA): TGTGCCAGCAGCCAATCCCGGACAGGGGGCTACACCTTC.

This clonotype was seen ten or more times. The V and J genes are TRBV7-7 and TRBJ1-1; D gene ambiguous. Germline values: CDR1 SSHAT, CDR2 FNYEAQ (reference sequence). V was shortened by 5 bases and J by 7 bases, with 11 bases between the two germline ends. The CDR3 consists of 12 residues. The CDR3 DNA is TGTGCCAGCAGCCCTTTAAAGGGTGAAGCTTTCTTT. Amino acids: CASSPLKGEAFF.

This clonotype was seen many times. J is TRBJ2-7 and V is TRBV29-1, with 7 bases aligning to TRBD1. Germline CDR1 SQVTM, CDR2 ANQGSEA. CDR3 size: 13 residues. J lost 2 bases, V lost 1 base, and 2 bases had no gene match. Here the CDR3 DNA reads TGCAGCGTTGAAGGGGACAGACCCTACGAGCAGTACTTC. Residues: CSVEGDRPYEQYF.

The V call is TRBV18, the J call TRBJ2-4; D gene uncertain. The CDR3 has 14 amino acids. V dropped 3 bases and J dropped 5 bases, with 11 bases sitting between them. Per the germline V gene, CDR1 is KGHSH and CDR2 is LQKENI. CDR3 sequence (DNA): TGTGCCAGCTCACCGCAGAGGAGAGAAAACATTCAGTACTTC. This codes for CASSPQRRENIQYF.

This clonotype was counted ten times or more. CDR3 amino acids: CSAYPLQRPRKLFF. The CDR3 DNA follows: TGCAGCGCCTACCCTTTGCAGAGACCAAGGAAACTGTTTTTT. The rearrangement uses TRBV29-1 and TRBJ1-4; D unresolved. The V gene's germline CDR1 is SQVTM and CDR2 ANQGSEA. This CDR3 is built from 14 residues. With 7 bases removed from V and 11 bases from J, the gap between germline ends came to 23 bases. Looking up the rest from reference TRBV29-1 and TRBJ1-4 gives the full variable domain: SAVISQKPSRDICQRGTSLTIQCQVDSQVTMMFWYRQQPGQSLTLIATANQGSEATYESGFVIDKFPISRPNLTFSTLTVSNMSPEDSSIYLCSAYPLQRPRKLFFGSGTQLSVL.

Notes on this clonotype: This may be a read error: a much more frequent sequence differs by one nucleotide. The chain couples TRBV10-3 to TRBJ2-6, with a tentative D call TRBD1 (5 bases). The CDR3 runs to 15 residues. From germline, CDR1 is ENHRY and CDR2 SYGVKD. The CDR3 spells CAIRPRAEGVNVLTF. The CDR3 bases are TGTGCCATCAGACCCAGGGCGGAAGGGGTCAACGTCCTGACTTTC.

The table lists this clonotype with a count of one. This chain joins TRBV7-2 and TRBJ2-3, with a possible D match to TRBD2 (5 bases). Deletions cut 6 bases from V and 5 bases from J, with 9 bases between. Per germline, CDR1 SGHTA and CDR2 FQGNSA. The CDR3 extends over 12 amino acids. The CDR3 DNA sequence: TGTGCCAGCAGACACGAGGGAGATACGCAGTATTTT. Its protein is CASRHEGDTQYF.